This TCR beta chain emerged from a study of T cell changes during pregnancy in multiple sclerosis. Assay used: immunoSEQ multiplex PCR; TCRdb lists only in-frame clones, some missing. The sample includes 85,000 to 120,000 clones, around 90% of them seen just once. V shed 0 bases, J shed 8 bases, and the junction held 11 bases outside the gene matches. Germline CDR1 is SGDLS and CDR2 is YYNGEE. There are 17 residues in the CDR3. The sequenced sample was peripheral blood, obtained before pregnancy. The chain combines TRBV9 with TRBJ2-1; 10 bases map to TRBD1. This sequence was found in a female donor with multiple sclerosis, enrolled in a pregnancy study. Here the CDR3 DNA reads TGTGCCAGCAGCGTAGTAGGTCCGGGACAGGGGAACCATGAGCAGTTCTTC. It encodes CASSVVGPGQGNHEQFF.